Listed here are 28 T cell receptor beta chains from one sample, sequenced in a study of molecular identifiers for immune sequencing clone quantification. TCRdb reprocessed the PCR reads with MiXCR, giving one entry per CDR3 protein. In the table there are over 600,000 distinct CDR3 sequences, roughly 21% of which are singletons. The sample taken for sequencing was naive CD8+ T cells from blood, with Jurkat cell RNA spiked in. Subset here: FACS-sorted CD8+CD4-CCR7+CD45RA+ naive T cells. The source is a human donor in good health. Some libraries in this study had Jurkat cell RNA spiked in.

The V gene is TRBV3-1, the J gene TRBJ2-1; D not resolved. The germline V and J ends were trimmed by 0 bases and 8 bases, with 14 bases remaining between them. Germline V CDR1 and CDR2: LGHDT, YNNKEL (reference sequence). This CDR3 region has 15 residues. The DNA for the CDR3 is TGTGCCAGCAGCCAAGATAGGCGGTATGTCGATGAGCAGTTCTTC. As protein: CASSQDRRYVDEQFF.

Ten or more counts support this clonotype. The chain combines TRBV4-2 with TRBJ2-7; D call uncertain. Trimming cost V 0 bases and J 2 bases, with 8 bases left between them. This CDR3 comprises 14 residues. Germline CDR1 is LGHNA and CDR2 is YNFKEQ. The CDR3 DNA is TGTGCCAGCAGCCAAGAAGAAGAGGCCTACGAGCAGTACTTC. This sequence encodes CASSQEEEAYEQYF.

V gene TRBV5-4 combines with J gene TRBJ1-6; D call uncertain. The CDR3 length is 18 residues. The germline gives CDR1 SGHNT, CDR2 YYREEE (reference sequence). V lost 2 bases, J lost 6 bases, and 21 bases lay in between. The CDR3 here is CASSLAPGRTSLNSPLHF. Written as DNA, the CDR3 is TGTGCCAGCAGCTTAGCCCCAGGACGGACCTCACTTAATTCACCCCTCCACTTT.

This clonotype was seen at least ten times. The V and J genes are TRBV20-1 and TRBJ1-5; no clear D gene. The germline V and J ends were trimmed by 2 bases and 7 bases, with 15 bases remaining between them. Germline values: CDR1 DFQATT, CDR2 SNEGSKA (reference sequence). The CDR3 runs 14 residues. CDR3 residues: CSARWVGKGQPQHF. In nucleotides, the CDR3 is TGCAGTGCTAGATGGGTAGGGAAAGGACAGCCCCAGCATTTT.

This clonotype occurred many times. The genes are TRBV6-1 and TRBJ2-7; 10 bases fit TRBD1. The CDR3 length is 15 residues. V lost 6 bases, J lost 3 bases, and 8 bases stayed unmatched. CDR1 and CDR2 (germline): MNHNS, SASEGT. DNA for the CDR3: TGTGCCAGCAGGGAGCCCGGGACAGGGGTCTACGAGCAGTACTTC. This gives the protein CASREPGTGVYEQYF.

A few counts support this clonotype. The genes are TRBV7-2 and TRBJ2-1, with 7 nucleotides matching TRBD1. Germline trimming cut 2 bases from V and 8 bases from J; bases unmatched to any gene: 12. This CDR3 contains 16 residues. The germline V gene encodes CDR1 SGHTA and CDR2 FQGNSA. CDR3 region: CASSLPDRTNYDEQFF. The CDR3 nucleotides are TGTGCCAGCAGCTTACCGGACAGGACAAATTACGATGAGCAGTTCTTC. Supplemented by reference TRBV7-2 and TRBJ2-1, the full variable domain reads GAGVSQSPSNKVTEKGKDVELRCDPISGHTALYWYRQSLGQGLEFLIYFQGNSAPDKSGLPSDRFSAERTGGSVSTLTIQRTQQEDSAVYLCASSLPDRTNYDEQFFGPGTRLTVL.

Turning to this clonotype: A single base separates this from a much larger clone, so it may be a read error. This rearrangement joins TRBV4-3 to TRBJ2-2, with 8 nucleotides matching TRBD1. Per the germline V gene, CDR1 is LGHNA and CDR2 is YSLEER. This CDR3 has 15 amino acids. CDR3 DNA: TGCGCCAGCGGCCAATCGCAGGGGGCAGTCGGGGAGCTGTTTTTT. Translation: CASGQSQGAVGELFF.

At least ten counts were recorded for this clonotype. This sequence joins TRBV27 and TRBJ1-1, with D maybe TRBD1 (6 bases). This CDR3 has 14 amino acids. V was pared by 2 bases and J by 5 bases, with 12 bases between. The germline gives CDR1 MNHEY, CDR2 SMNVEV (reference sequence). The CDR3 DNA reads as TGTGCCAGCAGTTTAAATCAGGGGTTGACTGAAGCTTTCTTT. This codes for CASSLNQGLTEAFF.

This clonotype has a handful of counts. As the CDR3 is not closed by the conserved phenylalanine or tryptophan, this likely results from a read error. The rearrangement joins TRBV24-1 to TRBJ2-2, with 7 bases matching TRBD2. V was clipped by 4 bases and J by 1 base; unmatched bases: 8. This CDR3 comprises 17 residues. From germline, CDR1 is KGHDR and CDR2 SFDVKD. The CDR3 DNA reads TGTGCCACCAGTGACGTAACCAGCGGGGAGAACACCGGGGAGCTGTTTTCT. Amino acid sequence: CATSDVTSGENTGELFS.

This clonotype was observed a handful of times. CDR3 nucleotide sequence: TGTGCCAGCAGTTCCTCCCTGGCTAGCGGGTTAACAGATACGCAGTATTTT. Translating it yields CASSSSLASGLTDTQYF. This rearrangement joins TRBV27 to TRBJ2-3, with 8 bases aligning to TRBD2. The V gene's germline CDR1 is MNHEY and CDR2 SMNVEV (reference sequence). V lost 4 bases and J lost 3; bases outside the gene matches: 12. The CDR3 has 17 residues.

This clonotype was detected only a few times. V and J are TRBV19 and TRBJ2-3, with D perhaps assigned TRBD1 or TRBD2 (5 bases each). Germline V gene lookup returns CDR1 LNHDA and CDR2 SQIVND (reference sequence). With 1 base removed from V and 0 bases from J, the gap between germline ends came to 8 bases. CDR3 length: 15 residues. The CDR3: CASSIGGVSTDTQYF. The CDR3 region has the DNA TGTGCCAGTAGTATAGGAGGGGTTAGCACAGATACGCAGTATTTT.

This clonotype was counted between two and nine times. The rearrangement joins TRBV20-1 to TRBJ1-5, with a weak D call TRBD1 (5 bases). Germline CDR1 reads DFQATT; CDR2 reads SNEGSKA (reference sequence). V was trimmed by 1 base and J by 3 bases, leaving 13 bases between them. This CDR3 is built from 15 residues. CDR3 protein: CSARAPDSYNQPQHF. In DNA, the CDR3 is TGCAGTGCTAGAGCCCCAGACAGCTACAATCAGCCCCAGCATTTT.

Ten or more counts support this clonotype. The chain couples TRBV28 to TRBJ2-7, with D possibly matching TRBD1 (6 bases). Germline CDR1 and CDR2: MDHEN and SYDVKM. V gave up 6 bases and J gave up 3 bases, with 18 bases separating them. CDR3 length equals 15 residues. The CDR3 DNA reads as TGTGCCAGCAGCCCCACAGGGATCAACATCTACGAGCAGTACTTC. It is translated as CASSPTGINIYEQYF.

This clonotype was seen ten or more times. This chain uses TRBV10-1 with TRBJ1-5, with D unresolved. Germline lookup yields CDR1 WNHNN and CDR2 SYGVQD (reference sequence). The CDR3 totals 15 residues. V was cut by 7 bases and J by 6 bases, with 19 bases left in between. The CDR3 region is CASKDSPQARQPQHF. CDR3 bases: TGCGCCAGCAAGGATAGCCCCCAGGCTCGTCAGCCCCAGCATTTT.

This clonotype has just one count. One end of the junction fails to match germline, which may point to a read error. The J gene is TRBJ1-2, the V gene TRBV4-3, with D perhaps matching TRBD1 (6 bases). Germline CDR1 LGHNA, CDR2 YSLEER. This CDR3 region has 15 residues. CDR3 DNA sequence: TGCGCCAGCAGCCAAGACGGGGGCGGGTACTATGGCTACATCTTC. Its protein product is CASSQDGGGYYGYIF.

In the case of this clonotype: This may arise from a read error, as a much more abundant clone is one base away. The chain combines TRBV20-1 with TRBJ1-5, with a weak D call TRBD1 (6 bases). In germline, CDR1 is DFQATT, CDR2 SNEGSKA (reference sequence). There are 16 residues in the CDR3. Trimming took off 1 base at V and 0 bases at J, with 13 bases between the two ends. The CDR3 nucleotides read TGCAGTGCTAGAGCCGGGACAAGGTATAGCAATCAGCCCCAGCATTTT. This codes for CSARAGTRYSNQPQHF.

Remarks on this clonotype: Being one base from a much bigger clone, this may be a read error. The chain links TRBV5-1 to TRBJ2-3, with 8 bases identical to TRBD2. CDR1 is SGHRS and CDR2 is YFSETQ in the germline V gene. The CDR3 is made up of 16 amino acids. V gave up 0 bases and J gave up 4 bases; unmatched junction bases: 7. CDR3 coding DNA: TGCGCCAGCAGCTTGGTTCTAACGGGAGGGTCAGATACGCAGTATTTT. Translating it yields CASSLVLTGGSDTQYF.

There are many counts of this clonotype. This rearrangement joins TRBV29-1 to TRBJ2-1; 7 nucleotides match TRBD1. The CDR3 runs to 15 residues. V dropped 6 bases and J dropped 0; count of bases not matched to a gene: 8. Germline assignment: CDR1 SQVTM and CDR2 ANQGSEA. This CDR3 reads CSVLERDSSYNEQFF. The CDR3 nucleotides read TGCAGCGTCCTGGAACGGGACAGCTCCTACAATGAGCAGTTCTTC.

In the case of this clonotype: With a much larger clone just one base away, this may be a read error. The V gene is TRBV5-1, the J gene TRBJ2-7, with unresolved D. The CDR3 has 14 residues. Germline V gene lookup returns CDR1 SGHRS and CDR2 YFSETQ. V gave up 2 bases and J gave up 2 bases, with 11 bases separating them. DNA of the CDR3: TGCGCCAGCAGCTTCAACCAGGAGACCTACGAGCAGTACTTC. Translating gives CASSFNQETYEQYF.

There are many counts of this clonotype. The chain has TRBV6-2 or TRBV6-3 and TRBJ1-1, with no clear D. The CDR3 has 13 residues. Looked up from germline, CDR1 is MNHEY and CDR2 is SVGEGT. V shed 4 bases and J shed 5 bases, with 11 bases lying between them. In DNA, the CDR3 is TGTGCCAGCAGTTCTTGGGGTCGGACTGAAGCTTTCTTT. Translated: CASSSWGRTEAFF.

This clonotype was observed many times. CDR3 DNA sequence: TGTGCCAGCAGCCCGCTAGGGGAATCCTACGAGCAGTACTTC. This encodes CASSPLGESYEQYF. This chain joins TRBV7-9 and TRBJ2-7; a weak D match, TRBD1 (5 bases). The CDR3 length is 14 residues. Germline V CDR1 and CDR2: SEHNR, FQNEAQ (reference sequence). Trimming cost V 5 bases and J 1 base, with 12 bases left between them.

The chain couples TRBV20-1 to TRBJ2-7; D not resolved. The CDR3 contains 14 residues. Germline V gene data show CDR1 as DFQATT and CDR2 as SNEGSKA (reference sequence). V lost 4 bases and J lost 2, with 15 bases in between. CDR3 in amino acids: CSATGPRTAYEQYF. In nucleotides, the CDR3 is TGCAGTGCTACCGGACCGAGAACAGCCTACGAGCAGTACTTC.

This clonotype has at least ten counts. The chain joins TRBV4-1 to TRBJ2-3; D gene ambiguous. V was shortened by 3 bases and J by 6 bases, with 7 bases between the two germline ends. Germline lookup yields CDR1 MGHRA and CDR2 YSYEKL. The CDR3 is made up of 12 amino acids. CDR3 bases: TGCGCCAGCAGCCAGCGTCGCGATACGCAGTATTTT. Protein product: CASSQRRDTQYF.

As regards this clonotype: This may arise from a read error, as a much more abundant clone is one base away. The rearrangement links TRBV6-6 to TRBJ1-1; 9 bases map to TRBD1. Trimming cost V 5 bases and J 6 bases; bases outside gene matches: 10. CDR1 and CDR2 (germline): MNHNY, SVGAGI (reference sequence). There are 15 residues in the CDR3. The CDR3 loop is CASSAEQGAEAEAFF. DNA for the CDR3: TGTGCCAGCAGTGCCGAACAGGGGGCTGAAGCTGAAGCTTTCTTT.

The sample holds one count of this clonotype. V is TRBV12-3 or TRBV12-4 and J is TRBJ2-1, with 8 bases lining up with TRBD2. Trimming cost V 8 bases and J 1 base; bases outside gene matches: 13. CDR3 length: 17 residues. CDR3 nucleotide sequence: TGTGCCAGCGGTGCCCCCTCCCGGGGGGGGTCCTACAATGAGCAGTTCTTC. Translated, it gives CASGAPSRGGSYNEQFF.

Concerning this clonotype: Given a much more abundant clone one base away, this may be a read error. V is TRBV19 and J is TRBJ2-3; 7 bases are shared with TRBD1. The length of the CDR3 is 13 residues. Germline V gives CDR1 LNHDA, CDR2 SQIVND (reference sequence). The V and J ends lost 10 bases and 2 bases, in that order; junction bases with no gene match: 6. CDR3 region: CATRDSDTDTQYF. CDR3 DNA: TGTGCCACAAGGGACAGCGACACAGATACGCAGTATTTT. Drawing the rest from reference TRBV19 and TRBJ2-3, the complete variable domain is DGGITQSPKYLFRKEGQNVTLSCEQNLNHDAMYWYRQDPGQGLRLIYYSQIVNDFQKGDIAEGYSVSREKKESFPLTVTSAQKNPTAFYLCATRDSDTDTQYFGPGTRLTVL.

In regard to this clonotype: Since a much larger clone is just one base distant, this may be a read error. The chain uses TRBV14 and TRBJ2-7; D is perhaps TRBD1 (5 bases). The CDR3 contains 14 residues. Germline V gene lookup returns CDR1 SGHDN and CDR2 FVKESK. CDR3 loop: CASSPEKGFYERYF. The DNA of the CDR3 is TGTGCCAGCAGCCCAGAAAAGGGGTTTTACGAGCGGTACTTC.

The genes are TRBV28 and TRBJ1-2, with D perhaps TRBD1 (5 bases). The germline V and J ends were trimmed by 3 bases and 2 bases, with 16 bases remaining between them. The CDR3 spans 16 residues. The germline CDR1 and CDR2 sequences are MDHEN and SYDVKM. The CDR3 sequence: CASSFMGPRTNYGYTF. The DNA of the CDR3 is TGTGCCAGCAGTTTTATGGGACCCCGGACAAACTATGGCTACACCTTC.